Sequencing of this T cell receptor (beta chain) was carried out in a study of CD8+ T cells in alopecia areata. Looked up from germline, CDR1 is SGDLS and CDR2 is YYNGEE. Losses at the gene ends were 7 bases for V and 3 bases for J; bases not matched to a gene: 3. The length of the CDR3 is 12 residues. Following extraction, RNA underwent reverse transcription to cDNA, which served as the sequencing template. Clones were sequenced by immunoSEQ multiplex PCR, and TCRdb holds only the in-frame ones, with some missing. The sample consists of over 150,000 clones, about 63% of them appearing once. The sample consisted of CD4+ T cells sorted from blood, taken at week 0. The rearrangement joins TRBV9 to TRBJ2-7; TRBD2 aligns across 8 bases. This TCR came from a human donor with alopecia areata. Here the CDR3 reads CASPLAVYEQYF. CDR3 bases: TGTGCCAGCCCACTAGCGGTCTACGAGCAGTACTTC.